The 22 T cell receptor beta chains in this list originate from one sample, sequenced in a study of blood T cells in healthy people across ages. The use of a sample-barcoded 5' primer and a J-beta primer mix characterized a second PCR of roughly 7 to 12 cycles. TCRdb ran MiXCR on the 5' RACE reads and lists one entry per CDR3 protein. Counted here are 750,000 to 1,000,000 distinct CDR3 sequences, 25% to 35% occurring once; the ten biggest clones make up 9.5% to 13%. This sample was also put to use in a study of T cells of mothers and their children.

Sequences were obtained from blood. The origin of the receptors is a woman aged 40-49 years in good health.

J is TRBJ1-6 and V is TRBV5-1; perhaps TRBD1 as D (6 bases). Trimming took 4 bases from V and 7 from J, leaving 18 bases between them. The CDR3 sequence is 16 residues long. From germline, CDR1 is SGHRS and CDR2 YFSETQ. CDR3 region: CASSLMVAGTNSPLHF. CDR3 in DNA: TGCGCCAGCAGCCTAATGGTGGCAGGGACAAATTCACCCCTCCACTTT.

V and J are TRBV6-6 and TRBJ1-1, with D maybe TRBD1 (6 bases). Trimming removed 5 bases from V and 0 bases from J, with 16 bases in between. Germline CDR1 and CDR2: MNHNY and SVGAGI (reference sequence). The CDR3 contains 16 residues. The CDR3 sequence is CASSPPGVVMNTEAFF. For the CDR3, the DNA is TGTGCCAGCAGTCCCCCAGGGGTAGTCATGAACACTGAAGCTTTCTTT.

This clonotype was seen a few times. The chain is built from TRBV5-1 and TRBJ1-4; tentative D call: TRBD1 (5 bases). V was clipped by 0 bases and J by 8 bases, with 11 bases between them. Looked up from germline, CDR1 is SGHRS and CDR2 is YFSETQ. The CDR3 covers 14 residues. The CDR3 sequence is CASSLGRGEEKLFF. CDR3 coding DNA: TGCGCCAGCAGCTTGGGAAGGGGAGAGGAAAAACTGTTTTTT.

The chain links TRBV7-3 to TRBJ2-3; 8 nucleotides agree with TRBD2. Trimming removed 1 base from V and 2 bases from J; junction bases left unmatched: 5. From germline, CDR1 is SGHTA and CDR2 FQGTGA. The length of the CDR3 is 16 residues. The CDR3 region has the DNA TGTGCCAGCAGCTTAAGTCCGGGGGGGATCACAGATACGCAGTATTTT. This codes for CASSLSPGGITDTQYF. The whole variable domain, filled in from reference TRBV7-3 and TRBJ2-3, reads GAGVSQTPSNKVTEKGKYVELRCDPISGHTALYWYRQSLGQGPEFLIYFQGTGAADDSGLPNDRFFAVRPEGSVSTLKIQRTERGDSAVYLCASSLSPGGITDTQYFGPGTRLTVL.

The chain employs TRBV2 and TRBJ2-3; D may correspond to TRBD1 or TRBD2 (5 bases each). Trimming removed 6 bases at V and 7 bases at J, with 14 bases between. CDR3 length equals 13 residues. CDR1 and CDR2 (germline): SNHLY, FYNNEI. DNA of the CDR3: TGTGCCAGCAGCGAGGGACCCCCAAATACGCAGTATTTT. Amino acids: CASSEGPPNTQYF.

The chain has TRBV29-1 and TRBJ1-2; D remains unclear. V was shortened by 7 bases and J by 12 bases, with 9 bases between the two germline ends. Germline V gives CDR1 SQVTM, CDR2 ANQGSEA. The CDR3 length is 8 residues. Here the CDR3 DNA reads TGCAGCGACAGCAGCCACACCTTC. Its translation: CSDSSHTF.

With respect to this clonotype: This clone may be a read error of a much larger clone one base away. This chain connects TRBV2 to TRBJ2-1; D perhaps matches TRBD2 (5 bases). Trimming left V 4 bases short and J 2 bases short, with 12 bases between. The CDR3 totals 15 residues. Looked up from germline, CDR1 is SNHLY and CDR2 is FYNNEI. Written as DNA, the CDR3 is TGTGCCAGCAGTGTGAGGGCCATGCCCTACAATGAGCAGTTCTTC. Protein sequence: CASSVRAMPYNEQFF.

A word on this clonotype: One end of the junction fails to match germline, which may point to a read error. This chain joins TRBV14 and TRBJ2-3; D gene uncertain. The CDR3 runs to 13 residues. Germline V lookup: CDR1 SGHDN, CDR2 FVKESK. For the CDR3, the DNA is TGTGTCAGCAGCCGCCGCGACTCCAGAACGCAGTATTTT. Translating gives CVSSRRDSRTQYF. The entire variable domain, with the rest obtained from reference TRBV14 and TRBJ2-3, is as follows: EAGVTQFPSHSVIEKGQTVTLRCDPISGHDNLYWYRRVMGKEIKFLLHFVKESKQDESGMPNNRFLAERTGGTYSTLKVQPAELEDSGVYFCVSSRRDSRTQYFGPGTRLTVL.

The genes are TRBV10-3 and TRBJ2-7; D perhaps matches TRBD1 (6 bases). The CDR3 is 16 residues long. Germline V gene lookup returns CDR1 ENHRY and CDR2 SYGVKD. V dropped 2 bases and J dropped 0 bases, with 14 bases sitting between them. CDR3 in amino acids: CAISEKDRTNSYEQYF. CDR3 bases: TGTGCCATCAGTGAGAAAGACAGGACAAACTCCTACGAGCAGTACTTC.

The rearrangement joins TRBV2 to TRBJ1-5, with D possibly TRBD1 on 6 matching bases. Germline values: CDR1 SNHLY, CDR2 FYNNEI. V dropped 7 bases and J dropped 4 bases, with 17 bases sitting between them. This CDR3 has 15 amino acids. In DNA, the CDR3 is TGTGCCAGCATGACCGGGACAAGGCCAAATCAGCCCCAGCATTTT. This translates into CASMTGTRPNQPQHF.

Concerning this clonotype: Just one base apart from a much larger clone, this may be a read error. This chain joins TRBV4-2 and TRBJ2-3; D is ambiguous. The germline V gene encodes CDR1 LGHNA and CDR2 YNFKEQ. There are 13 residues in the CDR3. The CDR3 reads CASSQVSTDAQYF. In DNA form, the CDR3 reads TGTGCCAGCAGCCAAGTAAGCACAGATGCGCAGTATTTT.

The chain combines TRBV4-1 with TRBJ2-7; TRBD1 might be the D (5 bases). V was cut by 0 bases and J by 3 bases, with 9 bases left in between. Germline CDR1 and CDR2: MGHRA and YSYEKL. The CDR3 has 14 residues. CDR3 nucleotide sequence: TGCGCCAGCAGCCAAGACCAGGGATACTACGAGCAGTACTTC. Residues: CASSQDQGYYEQYF.

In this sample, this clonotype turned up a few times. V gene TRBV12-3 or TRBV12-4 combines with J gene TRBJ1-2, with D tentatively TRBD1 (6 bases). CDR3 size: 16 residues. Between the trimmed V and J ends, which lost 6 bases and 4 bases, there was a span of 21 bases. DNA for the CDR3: TGTGCCAGCAGCTGGGGGCGGCGCAGGGGCCGCTATGGCTACACCTTC. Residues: CASSWGRRRGRYGYTF.

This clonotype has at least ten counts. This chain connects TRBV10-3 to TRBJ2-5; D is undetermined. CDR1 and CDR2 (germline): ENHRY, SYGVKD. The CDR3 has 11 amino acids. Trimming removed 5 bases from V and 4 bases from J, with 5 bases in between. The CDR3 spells CAISSRETQYF. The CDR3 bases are TGTGCCATCAGTTCGAGAGAGACCCAGTACTTC.

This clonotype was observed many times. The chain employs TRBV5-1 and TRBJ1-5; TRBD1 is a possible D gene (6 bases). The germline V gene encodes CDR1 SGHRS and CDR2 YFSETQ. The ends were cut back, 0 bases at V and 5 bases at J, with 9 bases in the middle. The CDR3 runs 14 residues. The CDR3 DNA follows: TGCGCCAGCAGCTTGGCGAGGGGGGATCAGCCCCAGCATTTT. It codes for CASSLARGDQPQHF. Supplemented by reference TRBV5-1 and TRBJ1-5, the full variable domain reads KAGVTQTPRYLIKTRGQQVTLSCSPISGHRSVSWYQQTPGQGLQFLFEYFSETQRNKGNFPGRFSGRQFSNSRSEMNVSTLELGDSALYLCASSLARGDQPQHFGDGTRLSIL.

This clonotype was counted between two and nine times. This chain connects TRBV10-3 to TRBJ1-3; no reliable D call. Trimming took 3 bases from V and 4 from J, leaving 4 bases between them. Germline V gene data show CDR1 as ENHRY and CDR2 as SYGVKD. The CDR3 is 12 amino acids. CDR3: CAISDGGNTIYF. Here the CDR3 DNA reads TGTGCCATCAGTGATGGAGGAAACACCATATATTTT.

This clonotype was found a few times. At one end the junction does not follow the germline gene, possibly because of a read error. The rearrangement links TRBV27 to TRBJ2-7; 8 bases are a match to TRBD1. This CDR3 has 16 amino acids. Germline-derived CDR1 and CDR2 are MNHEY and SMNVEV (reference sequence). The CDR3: CASSSPTGKQGEELYF. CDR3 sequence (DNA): TGTGCCAGCAGTTCCCCCACGGGGAAACAGGGGGAAGAGCTGTACTTC.

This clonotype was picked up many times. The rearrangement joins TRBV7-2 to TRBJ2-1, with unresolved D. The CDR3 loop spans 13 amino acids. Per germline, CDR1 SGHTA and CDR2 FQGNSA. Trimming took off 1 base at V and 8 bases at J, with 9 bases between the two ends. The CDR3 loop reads CASSLGGRDEQFF. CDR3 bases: TGTGCCAGCAGCTTAGGCGGAAGGGATGAGCAGTTCTTC. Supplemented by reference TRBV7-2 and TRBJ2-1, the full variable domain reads GAGVSQSPSNKVTEKGKDVELRCDPISGHTALYWYRQSLGQGLEFLIYFQGNSAPDKSGLPSDRFSAERTGGSVSTLTIQRTQQEDSAVYLCASSLGGRDEQFFGPGTRLTVL.

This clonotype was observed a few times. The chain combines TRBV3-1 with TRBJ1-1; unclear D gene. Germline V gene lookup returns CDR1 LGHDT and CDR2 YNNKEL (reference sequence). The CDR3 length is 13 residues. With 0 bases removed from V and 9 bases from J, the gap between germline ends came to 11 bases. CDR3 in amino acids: CASSQDRGMQAFF. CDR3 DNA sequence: TGTGCCAGCAGCCAAGACAGAGGTATGCAAGCTTTCTTT.

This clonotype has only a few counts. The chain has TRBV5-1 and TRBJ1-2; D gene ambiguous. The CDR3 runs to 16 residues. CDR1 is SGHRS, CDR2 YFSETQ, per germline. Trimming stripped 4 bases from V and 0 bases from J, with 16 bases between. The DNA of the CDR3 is TGCGCCAGCAGCCGGGAGGTCCAGATAGCTAACTATGGCTACACCTTC. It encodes CASSREVQIANYGYTF. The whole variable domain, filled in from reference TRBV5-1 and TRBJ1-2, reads KAGVTQTPRYLIKTRGQQVTLSCSPISGHRSVSWYQQTPGQGLQFLFEYFSETQRNKGNFPGRFSGRQFSNSRSEMNVSTLELGDSALYLCASSREVQIANYGYTFGSGTRLTVV.

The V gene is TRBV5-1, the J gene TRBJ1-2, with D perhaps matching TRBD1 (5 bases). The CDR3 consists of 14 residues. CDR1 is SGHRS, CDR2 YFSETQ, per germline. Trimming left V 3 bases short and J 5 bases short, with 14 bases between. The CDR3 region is CASSSGGALYGYTF. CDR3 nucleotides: TGCGCCAGCAGCTCGGGCGGGGCCTTATATGGCTACACCTTC.

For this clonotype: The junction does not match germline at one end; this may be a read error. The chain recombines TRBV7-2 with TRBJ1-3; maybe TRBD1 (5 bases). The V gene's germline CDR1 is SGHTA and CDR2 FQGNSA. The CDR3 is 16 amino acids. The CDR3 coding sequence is TGTGCCAGCAGCTTACGGGCAGGGAGAGGTGGAAACACCAGATATTTT. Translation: CASSLRAGRGGNTRYF.